The 5 T cell receptor beta chains reported below all come from one sample, sequenced in a study of blood T cell repertoires in COVID-19. Libraries were prepared by immunoSEQ multiplex PCR; TCRdb keeps only in-frame clonotypes and omits some of them. The top ten clones hold 7.5% to 9% of a sample with around 68,000 clones, 89% of them seen once. The sequenced sample was peripheral blood. These receptors were obtained from a man aged 45-65 years with active COVID-19.

The chain recombines TRBV6-2 or TRBV6-3 with TRBJ2-1, with 11 bases fitting TRBD2. Trimming removed 2 bases from V and 6 bases from J; junction bases left unmatched: 9. There are 17 residues in the CDR3. The germline V gene has CDR1 MNHEY and CDR2 SVGEGT. The CDR3 nucleotides read TGTGCCAGCAGTTACCTTCGTAGCGGGGGGGCGCGCAATGAGCAGTTCTTC. Its translation: CASSYLRSGGARNEQFF.

The gene calls are TRBV2 and TRBJ2-2, with 10 nucleotides matching TRBD2. The CDR3 is 21 residues long. The junction had 16 bases not matched to a gene; V was cut back by 3 bases and J by 0 bases. Looked up from germline, CDR1 is SNHLY and CDR2 is FYNNEI. The CDR3: CASSDWFLAGARGTNTGELFF. CDR3 coding DNA: TGTGCCAGCAGTGACTGGTTCCTAGCGGGGGCCCGAGGGACGAACACCGGGGAGCTGTTTTTT.

The rearrangement links TRBV5-1 to TRBJ2-1, with 7 positions matching TRBD2. This CDR3 comprises 15 residues. Unmatched junction bases numbered 5, after V lost 0 bases and J lost 5 bases. In germline, CDR1 is SGHRS, CDR2 YFSETQ. CDR3 sequence (DNA): TGCGCCAGCAGCTTGGCAGCGGGGATCAACAATGAGCAGTTCTTC. Protein sequence: CASSLAAGINNEQFF.

The chain has TRBV7-9 and TRBJ2-5; D not certain. The CDR3 has 13 amino acids. Trimming took 7 bases from V and 1 from J, leaving 10 bases between them. CDR1 and CDR2 from the germline V gene are SEHNR and FQNEAQ (reference sequence). CDR3 nucleotides: TGTGCCAGCATACATGGTTCCCAAGAGACCCAGTACTTC. This translates into CASIHGSQETQYF.

V is TRBV6-1 and J is TRBJ2-1, with TRBD2 as a possible D gene (6 bases). The V gene lost 1 base and the J gene lost 4 bases, with 11 bases spanning the gap. Germline V gives CDR1 MNHNS, CDR2 SASEGT. CDR3 size: 15 residues. As DNA, the CDR3 is TGTGCCAGCAGTGAAGGAGGAGGGTATTACAATGAGCAGTTCTTC. Its translation: CASSEGGGYYNEQFF.